One sample yielded the 15 T cell receptor beta chains listed below, sequenced in a study of T cell responses to AZD1222 COVID-19 vaccine. Data came from immunoSEQ multiplex PCR; TCRdb stores just in-frame clones and leaves some out. The data contain 250,000 to 300,000 clones, 90% to 95% of them seen just once; the ten biggest clones take up roughly 0.5%. The specimen was peripheral blood, collected 28 days after the second AZD1222 dose. All receptors come from an adult who received the AZD1222 COVID-19 vaccine.

The chain recombines TRBV9 with TRBJ2-2; 12 positions agree with TRBD1. Germline loops: CDR1 SGDLS, CDR2 YYNGEE. This CDR3 is 17 amino acids long. V trimming: 3 bases; J trimming: 4 bases; junction bases outside the gene matches: 7. CDR3 sequence reads: CASSAQAGQGATGELFF. CDR3 sequence (DNA): TGTGCCAGCAGCGCCCAGGCGGGACAGGGGGCCACCGGGGAGCTGTTTTTT.

CDR3 coding DNA: TGCGCCAGCAGCTCCGGTCAGACCGGTGGTAACACCGGGGAGCTGTTTTTT. This gives the protein CASSSGQTGGNTGELFF. The V gene is TRBV5-1, the J gene TRBJ2-2; no reliable D call. Per the germline V gene, CDR1 is SGHRS and CDR2 is YFSETQ. This CDR3 is 17 amino acids long. V was shortened by 3 bases and J by 2 bases, with 17 bases between the two germline ends. The whole variable domain, filled in from reference TRBV5-1 and TRBJ2-2, reads KAGVTQTPRYLIKTRGQQVTLSCSPISGHRSVSWYQQTPGQGLQFLFEYFSETQRNKGNFPGRFSGRQFSNSRSEMNVSTLELGDSALYLCASSSGQTGGNTGELFFGEGSRLTVL.

The V gene is TRBV2, the J gene TRBJ1-1; D unresolved. Trimming cost V 6 bases and J 3 bases, with 11 bases left between them. The germline V gene encodes CDR1 SNHLY and CDR2 FYNNEI. The CDR3 extends over 13 amino acids. The CDR3 DNA is TGTGCCAGCAGATTCGGACGGTACACTGAAGCTTTCTTT. Amino acid sequence: CASRFGRYTEAFF.

The chain joins TRBV28 to TRBJ1-6, with 10 bases that match TRBD1. The germline CDR1 and CDR2 sequences are MDHEN and SYDVKM. The CDR3 is 16 residues long. Unmatched junction bases numbered 9, after V lost 5 bases and J lost 8 bases. CDR3 coding DNA: TGTGCCAGCAGTACCGACAGGGGGCGCGGGGATTCACCCCTCCACTTT. Translated: CASSTDRGRGDSPLHF.

J is TRBJ2-7 and V is TRBV12-3 or TRBV12-4; a weak D match, TRBD1 (6 bases). V lost 7 bases to trimming and J lost 4 bases, with 14 bases between them. The CDR3 extends over 13 amino acids. CDR3 coding DNA: TGTGCCAGCACGCCGGGACAACAGTACGAGCAGTACTTC. This translates into CASTPGQQYEQYF.

V gene TRBV6-1 combines with J gene TRBJ1-2, with D uncertain. The germline gives CDR1 MNHNS, CDR2 SASEGT. CDR3 size: 14 residues. Trimming shortened V by 3 bases and J by 5 bases, and 13 bases separated the two germline ends. As DNA, the CDR3 is TGTGCCAGCAGTGAGTCACGAAGGTCGTATGGCTACACCTTC. Amino acids: CASSESRRSYGYTF.

The rearrangement uses TRBV13 and TRBJ2-3; D ambiguous. The V end lost 0 bases, the J end lost 5 bases, and 9 bases lay between the germline ends. The CDR3 is 14 residues long. The germline CDR1 and CDR2 sequences are PRHDT and FYEKMQ (reference sequence). CDR3 sequence reads: CASSLGHGGDTQYF. The CDR3 nucleotides are TGTGCCAGCAGCTTAGGCCACGGTGGAGATACGCAGTATTTT.

A few counts support this clone. The chain couples TRBV24-1 to TRBJ2-2; D gene ambiguous. The germline CDR1 and CDR2 sequences are KGHDR and SFDVKD. This CDR3 spans 14 amino acids. V was trimmed by 7 bases and J by 3 bases, leaving 11 bases between them. CDR3 in amino acids: CATSSGSDTGELFF. The CDR3, as DNA: TGTGCCACCAGCTCGGGTTCTGACACCGGGGAGCTGTTTTTT.

This clone came up a few times. The J gene is TRBJ2-7, the V gene TRBV2; TRBD2 aligns across 7 bases. In germline, CDR1 is SNHLY, CDR2 FYNNEI. CDR3 size: 15 residues. V was pared by 6 bases and J by 5 bases, with 13 bases of the junction left unmatched. In DNA form, the CDR3 reads TGTGCCAGCAGGGAACTTGGGGGGGGGACCCACGAGCAGTACTTC. Its translation is CASRELGGGTHEQYF.

The chain recombines TRBV2 with TRBJ1-1; weak D call: TRBD1 (6 bases). The germline V gene encodes CDR1 SNHLY and CDR2 FYNNEI. The CDR3 is made up of 15 amino acids. Trimming left V 7 bases short and J 8 bases short, with 23 bases between. CDR3 loop: CASNPQGRVLGEAFF. The CDR3 coding sequence is TGTGCCAGCAACCCCCAGGGGAGGGTCCTGGGGGAAGCTTTCTTT.

This clone was found once. This chain links TRBV6-2 or TRBV6-3 with TRBJ1-5; D is unresolved. The CDR3 is 13 amino acids. The ends were cut back, 4 bases at V and 0 bases at J, with 4 bases in the middle. Germline V lookup: CDR1 MNHEY, CDR2 SVGEGT. CDR3 nucleotide sequence: TGTGCCAGCAGTTTCCTTAGCAATCAGCCCCAGCATTTT. Translation gives CASSFLSNQPQHF.

The chain uses TRBV7-4 and TRBJ1-4; D is uncertain. Trimming took 8 bases from V and 6 from J, leaving 13 bases between them. The CDR3 contains 13 residues. CDR1 and CDR2 from the germline V gene are SGHVT and SQSDAQ. The CDR3 region is CASVPGGDEKLFF. The CDR3 DNA is TGTGCCAGCGTCCCGGGAGGCGATGAAAAACTGTTTTTT.

The V and J genes are TRBV5-4 and TRBJ1-6; D is possibly TRBD1 (5 bases). The CDR3 length is 15 residues. Trimming took off 0 bases at V and 10 bases at J, with 14 bases between the two ends. The germline V gene has CDR1 SGHNT and CDR2 YYREEE (reference sequence). The CDR3 spells CASSLGGEGDSPLHF. In nucleotides, the CDR3 is TGTGCCAGCAGCTTGGGGGGGGAGGGTGACTCACCCCTCCACTTT.

This clone came up once. J is TRBJ2-7 and V is TRBV29-1; D uncertain. The V end lost 4 bases, the J end lost 0 bases, and 10 bases lay between the germline ends. The CDR3 length is 13 residues. The germline V gene has CDR1 SQVTM and CDR2 ANQGSEA. CDR3 in DNA: TGCAGCGTTGCCGACTCCCTCTCCTACGAGCAGTACTTC. Translating it yields CSVADSLSYEQYF.

The CDR3 DNA follows: TGTGCCAGCAGTCCTGGGCAGGGGGCCCAAGAGACCCAGTACTTC. Its protein product is CASSPGQGAQETQYF. The chain combines TRBV5-8 with TRBJ2-5, with 8 bases fitting TRBD1. With V trimmed by 5 bases and J by 1 base, 7 bases remained unmatched. The CDR3 is made up of 15 amino acids. Germline-derived CDR1 and CDR2 are SGHTS and YDEGEE.